The clone carrying this T cell receptor beta chain was picked up a small number of times. These data are taken from a study of PD-L1 blockade in urothelial cancer. On the study more broadly: Samples of blood were analyzed 3 weeks (second dose) and 6 weeks after treatment start. Median T cell yield from blood was around 140,000.

Assay used: immunoSEQ multiplex PCR; TCRdb lists only in-frame clones, some missing. The profile covers under 130,000 clones, with 70% to 90% appearing a single time and roughly 2.3% taken by the ten largest. The clonotype was recovered from a man aged 50-59 years with urothelial cancer. The sequenced sample was PBMCs, obtained around atezolizumab (anti-PD-L1) treatment.

CDR3 nucleotides: TGTGCCAGTAGAGACAGGGCGTCCAGAACTAATGAAAAACTGTTTTTT. This gives the protein CASRDRASRTNEKLFF. The V gene is TRBV19, the J gene TRBJ1-4; TRBD1 aligns across 7 bases. CDR1 is LNHDA and CDR2 is SQIVND in the germline V gene (reference sequence). The CDR3 has 16 amino acids. V was pared by 6 bases and J by 1 base, with 8 bases of the junction left unmatched.